The entry below describes one T cell receptor (beta chain). Its target is not known. The data belong to a study of T cells after yellow fever vaccination. Across the whole study: Fractions of limited cellularity were prepared by means of SMART-Seq v4 Ultra Low Input.

Whole-study findings and limits: Contamination of FACS-sorted repertoires by abundant clonotypes from the bulk population could occur. Subsequent booster samples again held most clones from primary vaccination (96% CD4, about 90% CD8).

CDR1 and CDR2 from the germline V gene are GTSNPN and SVGIG (reference sequence). The CDR3 runs 14 residues. For TCR, cDNA came from 5'RACE template switching, which added a universal primer site and UMIs. TCRdb used MiXCR to reprocess the 5' RACE reads, holding one entry per CDR3 protein. The profile shows about 510,000 distinct CDR3 sequences, roughly 22% of them singletons. This TCR came from a man aged 18 to 30 who received the YFV17D yellow fever vaccine. The chain couples TRBV30 to TRBJ2-2; 10 nucleotides line up with TRBD1. The source material was PBMCs, sampled approximately 22 days after the first yellow fever vaccination. The CDR3 loop reads CGLETGGALGELFF. The CDR3 DNA sequence: TGTGGGTTGGAGACAGGGGGCGCCCTCGGGGAGCTGTTTTTT.